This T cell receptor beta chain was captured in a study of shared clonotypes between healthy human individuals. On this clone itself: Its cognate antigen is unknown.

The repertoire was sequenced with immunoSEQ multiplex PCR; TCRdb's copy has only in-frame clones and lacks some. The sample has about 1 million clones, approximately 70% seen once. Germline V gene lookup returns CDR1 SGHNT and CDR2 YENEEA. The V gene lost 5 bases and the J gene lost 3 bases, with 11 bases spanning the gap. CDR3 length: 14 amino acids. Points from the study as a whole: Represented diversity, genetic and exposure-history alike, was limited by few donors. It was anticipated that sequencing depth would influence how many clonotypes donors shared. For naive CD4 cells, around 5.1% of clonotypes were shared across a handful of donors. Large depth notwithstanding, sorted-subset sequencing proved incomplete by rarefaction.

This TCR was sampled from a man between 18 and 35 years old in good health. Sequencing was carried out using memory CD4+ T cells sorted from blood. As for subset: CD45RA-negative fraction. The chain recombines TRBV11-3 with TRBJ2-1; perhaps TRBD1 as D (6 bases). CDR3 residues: CASSPDRSYNEQFF. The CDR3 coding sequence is TGTGCCAGCAGCCCCGACAGGAGCTACAATGAGCAGTTCTTC.